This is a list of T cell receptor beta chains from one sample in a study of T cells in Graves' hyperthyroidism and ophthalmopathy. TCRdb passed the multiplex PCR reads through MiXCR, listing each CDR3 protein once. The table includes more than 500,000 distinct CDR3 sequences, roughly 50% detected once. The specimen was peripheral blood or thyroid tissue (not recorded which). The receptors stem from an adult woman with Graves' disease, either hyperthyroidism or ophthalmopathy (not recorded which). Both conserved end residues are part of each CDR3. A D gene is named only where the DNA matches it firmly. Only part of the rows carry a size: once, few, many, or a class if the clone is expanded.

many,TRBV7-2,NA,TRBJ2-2,TGTGCCAGACAAGAACAGGGATCGAACACCGGGGAGCTGTTTTTT,CARQEQGSNTGELFF
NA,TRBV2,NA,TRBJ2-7,TGTGCCAGCAGTGAAGCGCAGGGGGACTACTACGAGCAGTACTTC,CASSEAQGDYYEQYF
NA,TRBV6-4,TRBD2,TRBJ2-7,TGTGCCAGCAGTGACTCGACGGGAGGGTGTGAGCAGTACTTC,CASSDSTGGCEQYF
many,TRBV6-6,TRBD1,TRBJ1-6,TGTGCCAGCAGCCGTAGGTTCGCGACAGGGGAATTTTCCGGGCGTTCACCCCTCCACTTT,CASSRRFATGEFSGRSPLHF
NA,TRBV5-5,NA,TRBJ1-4,TGTGCCAGCAGCGTTTACAGGGAGGCTAATGAAAAACTGTTTTTT,CASSVYREANEKLFF
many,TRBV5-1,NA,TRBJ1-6,TGCGCCAGCAGCTTGGTTGGGGGCCTAAGCTCCTATAATTCACCCCTCCACTTT,CASSLVGGLSSYNSPLHF
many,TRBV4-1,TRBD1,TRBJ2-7,TGCGCCAGCAGTCAGGACAGGGGAGGCTACGAGCAGTACTTC,CASSQDRGGYEQYF
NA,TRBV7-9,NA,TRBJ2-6,TGTGCCAGCAGCGCCTCCGTCCTGACTTTC,CASSASVLTF
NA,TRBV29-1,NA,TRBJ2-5,TGCAGCGTTGAACAATGGCCGCCGACCCAGTACTTC,CSVEQWPPTQYF
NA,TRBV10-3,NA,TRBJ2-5,TGTGCCATCAGTGGAGACGGGGAGGAGACCCAGTACTTC,CAISGDGEETQYF
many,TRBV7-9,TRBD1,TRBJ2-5,TGTGCCAGCAGCCGACCGGGACAGATGGAGACCCAGTACTTC,CASSRPGQMETQYF
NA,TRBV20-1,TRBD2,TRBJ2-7,TGCAGTGCTAGAGCTAGGGACTACTCCTACGAGCAGTACTTC,CSARARDYSYEQYF
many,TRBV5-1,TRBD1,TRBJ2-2,TGCGCCAGCAGCCCCTACAGGGGGAGCACCGGGGAGCTGTTTTTT,CASSPYRGSTGELFF
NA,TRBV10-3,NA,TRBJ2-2,TGTGCCATCAGTGACACGGGGCCCCGGGACACCGGGGAGCTGTTTTTT,CAISDTGPRDTGELFF
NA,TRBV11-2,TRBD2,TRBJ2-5,TGTGCCAGCAGCCGGTGGACTAGCGGGAGCCAGACCCAGTACTTC,CASSRWTSGSQTQYF
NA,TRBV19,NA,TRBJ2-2,TGTGCCAGTACCCGAGGGGGGACAGCAGCTACCGGGGAGCTGTTTTTT,CASTRGGTAATGELFF
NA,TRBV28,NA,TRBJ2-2,TGTGCCAGCAGTTTAAAGCTATTGACAGGGGAGCTGTTTTTT,CASSLKLLTGELFF
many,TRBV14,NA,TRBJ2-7,TGTGCCAGCAGCGGACTATACGCCTCCTACGAGCAGTACTTC,CASSGLYASYEQYF
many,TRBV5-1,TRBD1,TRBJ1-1,TGCGCCAGCAGCCCTAGGACAGGGGGCACTGAAGCTTTCTTT,CASSPRTGGTEAFF
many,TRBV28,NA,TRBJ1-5,TGTGCCAGCAGGTACAGTACGGGTCAGAGCAATCAGCCCCAGCATTTT,CASRYSTGQSNQPQHF
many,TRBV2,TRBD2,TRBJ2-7,TGTGCCAGCAGTTATGGACTAGTCCGAGAGCAGTACTTC,CASSYGLVREQYF
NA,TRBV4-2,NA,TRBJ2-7,TGTGCCAGCAGCCAATGGGGGGGCACCTACGAGCAGTACTTC,CASSQWGGTYEQYF
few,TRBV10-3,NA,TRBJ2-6,TGTGCCATACTTGGAGGAGGGGCCAACGTCCTGACTTTC,CAILGGGANVLTF
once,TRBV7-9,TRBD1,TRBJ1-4,TGCGCCAGCACCGACAGGGGGAACACTGAAAAACTGTTTTTT,CASTDRGNTEKLFF
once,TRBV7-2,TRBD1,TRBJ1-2,TGTGCCAGCAGCCGCCAACAGGGGGGCTATGGCTACACCTTC,CASSRQQGGYGYTF
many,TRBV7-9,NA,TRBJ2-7,TGTGCCAGCAGCCACACACGCACCACCTACGAGCAGTACTTC,CASSHTRTTYEQYF
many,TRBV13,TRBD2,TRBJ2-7,TGTGCCAGCAGCTTAATGGGACTAGCGGGAGGGCAGTACTTC,CASSLMGLAGGQYF
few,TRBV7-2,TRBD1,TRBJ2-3,TGTGCCAGCAGCCGGGGACAGGGGGGTAACATGCAGTATTTT,CASSRGQGGNMQYF
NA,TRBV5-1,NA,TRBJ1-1,TGCGCCAGCAGCTTGGCCCACGGATCCGAAGCTTTCTTT,CASSLAHGSEAFF
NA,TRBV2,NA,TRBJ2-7,TGTGCCAGCCCCCGGGGGAGCTCCTACGAGCAGTACTTC,CASPRGSSYEQYF
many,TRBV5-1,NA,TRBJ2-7,TGCGCCAGCAGCTTGGGTGCAAGGGGTGCCTACGAGCAGTACTTC,CASSLGARGAYEQYF
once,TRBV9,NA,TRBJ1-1,TGTGCCAGCAGTTTCGGACTCCTCTGGGGCGAAGCTTTCTTT,CASSFGLLWGEAFF
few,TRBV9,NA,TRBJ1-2,TGTGCCAGCAGCGTATCGAGAGGATATGGCTACACCTTC,CASSVSRGYGYTF
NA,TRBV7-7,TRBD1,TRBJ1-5,TGTGCCAGCAGCGGACGCCGTCTCAGGGGGCCGCCCCAGCATTTT,CASSGRRLRGPPQHF
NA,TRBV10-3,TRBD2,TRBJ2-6,TGTGCCATCAGCCTAGCGGGACCTGGGGCCAACGTCCTGACTTTC,CAISLAGPGANVLTF
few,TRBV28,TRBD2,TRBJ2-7,TGTGCCAGCAGATACACTAGCGCCGCATCGACCTACGAGCAGTACTTC,CASRYTSAASTYEQYF
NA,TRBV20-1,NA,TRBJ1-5,TGCAGTGCTAGCGGACAGTCTGGCAATCAGCCCCAGCATTTT,CSASGQSGNQPQHF
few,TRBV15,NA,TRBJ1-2,TGTGCCACCAGCAGAGATAGGGCTGCGGCAGGGAATGGCTACACCTTC,CATSRDRAAAGNGYTF
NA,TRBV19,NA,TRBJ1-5,TGTGCCAGTACTTCGCACTGGGCCCAGCATTTT,CASTSHWAQHF
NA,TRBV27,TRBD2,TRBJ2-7,TGTGCCAGCAGCTTTAGCGGGAGTAGGGCCTACGAGCAGTACTTC,CASSFSGSRAYEQYF
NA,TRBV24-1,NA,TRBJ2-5,TGTGCCACCAGTGAGCCTCATACAGGGAGTGAGACCCAGTACTTC,CATSEPHTGSETQYF
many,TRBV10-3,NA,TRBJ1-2,TGTGCCATCAGTGGCACCCGGGGGAATTTTTACTATGGCTACACCTTC,CAISGTRGNFYYGYTF
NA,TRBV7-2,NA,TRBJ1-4,TGTGCCAGCCAGGGCAGACAGGAAAAACTGTTTTTT,CASQGRQEKLFF
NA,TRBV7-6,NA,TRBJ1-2,TGTGCCAGCACCCTCGGACGGAACTATGGCTACACCTTC,CASTLGRNYGYTF
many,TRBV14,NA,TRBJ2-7,TGTGCCAGCAGCCACCTCCCTGCCAGTGGCGAGCAGTACTTC,CASSHLPASGEQYF
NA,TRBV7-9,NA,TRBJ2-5,TGTGCCAGCAGCGTAGGACCACATTCCAACCAAGATACCCAGTACTTC,CASSVGPHSNQDTQYF